The next 14 T cell receptor beta chains were all read from a single sample in a study of beta chain features in type 1 diabetes. Reverse transcription of all isolated RNA meant that expressed TCRB transcripts were sequenced. Generated by immunoSEQ multiplex PCR, the TCRdb table keeps only in-frame clones and is missing some. Here the sample spans about 130,000 clones, roughly a tenth being singletons. Sequencing was performed on central memory CD4+ T cells from blood. Receptors originate from a man aged 18 to 30 in good health.

The CDR3 nucleotides read TGCGCCAGCAGCTTTCGAGCGGGGGGGCCCGGCACCGGGGAGCTGTTTTTT. As protein: CASSFRAGGPGTGELFF. This sequence joins TRBV5-1 and TRBJ2-2; 10 positions match TRBD2. Unmatched junction bases numbered 8, after V lost 2 bases and J lost 4 bases. Germline values: CDR1 SGHRS, CDR2 YFSETQ. The CDR3 covers 17 residues.

A few counts support this clone. The chain combines TRBV30 with TRBJ1-4; TRBD1 matches 7 bases. The CDR3 covers 13 residues. Germline trimming cut 2 bases from V and 7 bases from J; bases unmatched to any gene: 4. CDR1 is GTSNPN, CDR2 SVGIG, per germline (reference sequence). CDR3 region: CAWSPTGIEKLFF. For the CDR3, the DNA is TGTGCCTGGAGTCCGACAGGGATTGAAAAACTGTTTTTT.

This clone was detected a few times. This chain links TRBV7-2 with TRBJ2-7, with D possibly being TRBD1 (6 bases). Trimming took 0 bases from V and 5 from J, leaving 8 bases between them. The germline gives CDR1 SGHTA, CDR2 FQGNSA. The CDR3 is made up of 13 amino acids. The DNA of the CDR3 is TGTGCCAGCAGCTTAGCAGGGGGTGACGAGCAGTACTTC. Translating gives CASSLAGGDEQYF.

This sequence joins TRBV6-6 and TRBJ2-7; TRBD1 is a possible D gene (5 bases). This CDR3 region has 14 residues. CDR1 and CDR2 from the germline V gene are MNHNY and SVGAGI (reference sequence). Trimming took off 1 base at V and 4 bases at J, with 11 bases between the two ends. The CDR3 protein is CASSYWNRQYEQYF. In DNA, the CDR3 is TGTGCCAGCAGTTACTGGAACAGGCAGTACGAGCAGTACTTC.

The chain links TRBV4-1 to TRBJ2-3; 10 bases match TRBD2. The CDR3 is made up of 16 amino acids. J was trimmed by 4 bases and V by 1 base; bases with no gene match: 5. CDR1 and CDR2 (germline): MGHRA, YSYEKL. CDR3 loop: CASSQAPSGGSDTQYF. The CDR3 bases are TGCGCCAGCAGCCAAGCTCCTAGCGGGGGTTCAGATACGCAGTATTTT.

V gene TRBV2 combines with J gene TRBJ1-5; tentatively, D is TRBD1 (6 bases). The CDR3 length is 14 residues. The V end lost 6 bases, the J end lost 0 bases, and 9 bases lay between the germline ends. Germline V lookup: CDR1 SNHLY, CDR2 FYNNEI. As DNA, the CDR3 is TGTGCCAGCAGCCAACAGGGTAGCAATCAGCCCCAGCATTTT. This sequence encodes CASSQQGSNQPQHF.

This clone was detected ten times or more. This sequence joins TRBV29-1 and TRBJ2-5; TRBD2 agrees at 7 bases. Germline V gene data show CDR1 as SQVTM and CDR2 as ANQGSEA. The CDR3 sequence is 13 residues long. The ends lost 4 bases at V and 5 bases at J; junction bases unmatched: 7. The CDR3 DNA reads as TGCAGCGTTGCGGGGGGTTTTGGGGAGACCCAGTACTTC. This sequence encodes CSVAGGFGETQYF. Looking up the rest from reference TRBV29-1 and TRBJ2-5 gives the full variable domain: SAVISQKPSRDICQRGTSLTIQCQVDSQVTMMFWYRQQPGQSLTLIATANQGSEATYESGFVIDKFPISRPNLTFSTLTVSNMSPEDSSIYLCSVAGGFGETQYFGPGTRLLVL.

This chain links TRBV7-2 with TRBJ2-1; weak D call: TRBD1 (6 bases). This CDR3 region has 13 residues. V shed 7 bases and J shed 10 bases, with 17 bases lying between them. The germline V gene encodes CDR1 SGHTA and CDR2 FQGNSA. Here the CDR3 reads CASNQGQPREQFF. The CDR3 bases are TGTGCCAGCAACCAAGGACAGCCTCGGGAGCAGTTCTTC.

In its sample, this clone was seen a few times. This chain connects TRBV4-2 to TRBJ2-5; D possibly corresponds to TRBD1 (5 bases). CDR1 is LGHNA and CDR2 is YNFKEQ in the germline V gene. V lost 0 bases to trimming and J lost 3 bases, with 8 bases between them. The CDR3 covers 14 residues. Here the CDR3 reads CASSQETVKETQYF. The CDR3 DNA reads as TGTGCCAGCAGCCAAGAGACAGTGAAAGAGACCCAGTACTTC.

The J gene is TRBJ2-1, the V gene TRBV7-7, with TRBD2 matching over 9 bases. CDR1 is SSHAT and CDR2 is FNYEAQ in the germline V gene (reference sequence). Losses at the gene ends were 10 bases for V and 8 bases for J; bases not matched to a gene: 12. This CDR3 is built from 14 residues. The CDR3 region has the DNA TGTGCCACCCAGAGGCGGGGGGGCCCTCATGAGCAGTTCTTC. The encoded protein is CATQRRGGPHEQFF.

This clone was detected ten times or more. CDR3 region: CASSSLAIDEQFF. Written as DNA, the CDR3 is TGTGCCAGCAGCTCACTAGCGATTGATGAGCAGTTCTTC. The rearrangement links TRBV7-2 to TRBJ2-1, with 7 nucleotides matching TRBD2. The length of the CDR3 is 13 residues. CDR1 and CDR2 from the germline V gene are SGHTA and FQGNSA. The junction had 5 bases not matched to a gene; V was cut back by 4 bases and J by 8 bases.

This clone occurred a few times. The chain employs TRBV6-6 and TRBJ1-5; possibly TRBD1 for D (5 bases). Trimming took off 8 bases at V and 7 bases at J, with 15 bases between the two ends. This CDR3 is 13 amino acids long. The germline gives CDR1 MNHNY, CDR2 SVGAGI (reference sequence). CDR3 DNA: TGTGCCAGCTTGGGGCTATACGGCCAGCCCCAGCATTTT. It codes for CASLGLYGQPQHF.

The sample holds a few counts of this clone. CDR3 amino acids: CASSFMTDNEQFF. CDR3 in DNA: TGTGCCAGCAGCTTTATGACAGACAATGAGCAGTTCTTC. The chain has TRBV7-3 and TRBJ2-1; tentatively, D is TRBD1 (5 bases). The CDR3 spans 13 residues. With 3 bases removed from V and 5 bases from J, the gap between germline ends came to 8 bases. Germline loops: CDR1 SGHTA, CDR2 FQGTGA.

The chain is built from TRBV9 and TRBJ2-2; TRBD2 is a possible D gene (5 bases). The CDR3 extends over 17 amino acids. CDR1 is SGDLS, CDR2 YYNGEE, per germline. The germline V and J ends were trimmed by 4 bases and 4 bases, with 20 bases remaining between them. The CDR3 DNA sequence: TGTGCCAGCAGCTCGGGAACTAGTCTGGGTGGCACCGGGGAGCTGTTTTTT. This sequence encodes CASSSGTSLGGTGELFF. Combining the CDR3 with reference TRBV9 and TRBJ2-2 gives the whole variable domain DSGVTQTPKHLITATGQRVTLRCSPRSGDLSVYWYQQSLDQGLQFLIQYYNGEERAKGNILERFSAQQFPDLHSELNLSSLELGDSALYFCASSSGTSLGGTGELFFGEGSRLTVL.